This TCR beta chain comes out of a study of cytotoxic CD8 clonotypes in ibrutinib-treated CLL. Study details: After a median of almost 70 months, some 14 patients stayed remitted and some twelve progressed; responses had been partial in approximately 24 and complete in 2. Study observations and caveats: Private clonotypes, not public ones, expanded at ibrutinib response.

The table came from immunoSEQ multiplex PCR; TCRdb's copy has only in-frame clones and leaves some out. The sample gives approximately 92,000 clones, roughly four fifths of which show up once; 20% to 25% is in the top ten. Germline V gene data show CDR1 as MNHEY and CDR2 as SVGAGI. The CDR3 consists of 15 residues. Trimming at V came to 1 base and at J to 6 bases, leaving 7 bases not matched to a gene. With respect to this clone: Its antigen is as yet unknown.

The chain employs TRBV6-5 and TRBJ1-2, with TRBD1 identical over 8 bases. The sample was PBMCs, taken after 24 months of ibrutinib treatment. The TCR was taken from a human donor with chronic lymphocytic leukemia. The CDR3 region is CASSYFARGPDGYTF. DNA of the CDR3: TGTGCCAGCAGTTACTTCGCCAGGGGGCCTGATGGCTACACCTTC.